One and the same sample provided the 27 T cell receptor beta chains below, sequenced in a study of blood T cells in healthy people across ages. Primers used in a second PCR of about 7 to 12 cycles were a sample-barcoded 5' primer and a J-beta primer mix. TCRdb itself ran the 5' RACE reads through MiXCR, one entry per CDR3 protein. The sample contains roughly 1,100,000 distinct CDR3 sequences, approximately 25% of which appear only once. The same specimen was also included in a second study, on T cells of mothers and their children.

The sample consisted of blood. These receptors were obtained from a girl aged 2-9 years in good health.

The J gene is TRBJ2-5, the V gene TRBV6-1; 7 bases are shared with TRBD1. The V gene end was trimmed by 3 bases and the J gene end by 5 bases; junction bases not matched to a gene: 12. CDR3 length: 16 residues. Germline-derived CDR1 and CDR2 are MNHNS and SASEGT. CDR3 amino acids: CASSEATGWRSETQYF. In nucleotides, the CDR3 is TGTGCCAGCAGTGAGGCGACAGGGTGGCGAAGTGAGACCCAGTACTTC.

This clonotype was observed a few times. The rearrangement uses TRBV4-1 and TRBJ2-4, with TRBD1 identical over 7 bases. V was pared by 2 bases and J by 5 bases, with 6 bases of the junction left unmatched. The germline V gene encodes CDR1 MGHRA and CDR2 YSYEKL. The CDR3 length is 15 residues. CDR3 DNA sequence: TGCGCCAGCAGCCAACCTAGGGACAGCCAAAACATTCAGTACTTC. Its translation: CASSQPRDSQNIQYF.

The chain recombines TRBV27 with TRBJ2-5, with 7 positions matching TRBD1. The assigned J gene may be wrong: the sequence end matches TRBJ2-7 better. This CDR3 comprises 14 residues. Germline CDR1 is MNHEY and CDR2 is SMNVEV (reference sequence). CDR3 nucleotides: TGTGCCAGCGGTAAAAGGGACAGTGCCTACGAGCAGTACTTC. Amino acids: CASGKRDSAYEQYF.

The chain joins TRBV11-2 to TRBJ2-4; tentative D call: TRBD1 (5 bases). CDR3 size: 14 residues. CDR1 and CDR2 (germline): SGHAT, FQNNGV. V was trimmed by 1 base and J by 7 bases, leaving 11 bases between them. The CDR3 sequence: CASSLVDSSNIQYF. CDR3 DNA: TGTGCCAGCAGCTTAGTCGACAGCTCCAACATTCAGTACTTC. The full variable domain, in which reference TRBV11-2 and TRBJ2-4 provide the parts outside the CDR3, is EAGVAQSPRYKIIEKRQSVAFWCNPISGHATLYWYQQILGQGPKLLIQFQNNGVVDDSQLPKDRFSAERLKGVDSTLKIQPAKLEDSAVYLCASSLVDSSNIQYFGAGTRLSVL.

The genes are TRBV29-1 and TRBJ1-1; D ambiguous. CDR3 length: 11 residues. Trimming pared 7 bases from V and 5 bases from J, leaving 11 bases between. Looked up from germline, CDR1 is SQVTM and CDR2 is ANQGSEA. Here the CDR3 reads CSGVKKTEAFF. The DNA of the CDR3 is TGCAGCGGGGTGAAAAAGACTGAAGCTTTCTTT. Supplemented by reference TRBV29-1 and TRBJ1-1, the full variable domain reads SAVISQKPSRDICQRGTSLTIQCQVDSQVTMMFWYRQQPGQSLTLIATANQGSEATYESGFVIDKFPISRPNLTFSTLTVSNMSPEDSSIYLCSGVKKTEAFFGQGTRLTVV.

CDR3 region: CASTPGQVPNEQYF. DNA of the CDR3: TGTGCCAGTACCCCGGGACAGGTACCCAACGAGCAGTACTTC. The gene calls are TRBV19 and TRBJ2-7, with TRBD1 matching over 8 bases. The CDR3 totals 14 residues. Germline V gene lookup returns CDR1 LNHDA and CDR2 SQIVND (reference sequence). After removal of 7 bases from V and 5 bases from J, the junction contained 10 bases not matched to a gene.

The chain is built from TRBV5-5 and TRBJ1-1; no firm D call. Trimming took 2 bases from V and 0 from J, leaving 8 bases between them. Germline loops: CDR1 SGHKS, CDR2 YYEKEE (reference sequence). CDR3 length equals 14 residues. The CDR3 is CASSLINLNTEAFF. CDR3 coding DNA: TGTGCCAGCAGCTTAATCAACTTGAACACTGAAGCTTTCTTT.

This chain uses TRBV9 with TRBJ2-7, with 7 bases matching TRBD2. Germline-derived CDR1 and CDR2 are SGDLS and YYNGEE. The V segment lost 0 bases and the J segment 4 bases; nucleotides outside the gene matches: 7. This CDR3 contains 15 residues. CDR3 nucleotides: TGTGCCAGCAGCGTAGGGTGGGAGGGCCGGTACGAGCAGTACTTC. Its protein product is CASSVGWEGRYEQYF.

This clonotype was detected only a few times. CDR3 loop: CASSSTGVFDGYTF. CDR3 coding DNA: TGTGCCAGCAGTTCGACAGGGGTGTTCGATGGCTACACCTTC. The rearrangement joins TRBV28 to TRBJ1-2; 8 bases match TRBD1. The CDR3 has 14 residues. V lost 4 bases to trimming and J lost 6 bases; unmatched junction nucleotides: 7. From germline, CDR1 is MDHEN and CDR2 SYDVKM.

The chain is built from TRBV7-9 and TRBJ2-1; 7 nucleotides agree with TRBD1. The CDR3 runs 15 residues. J gave up 2 bases and V 5 bases, and 6 bases lay outside the gene matches. From germline, CDR1 is SEHNR and CDR2 FQNEAQ (reference sequence). The CDR3, as DNA: TGTGCCAGCAGCCGTCGACAGGGAACCTACAATGAGCAGTTCTTC. Amino acids: CASSRRQGTYNEQFF.

At least ten counts were recorded for this clonotype. The gene calls are TRBV29-1 and TRBJ2-5, with no clear D. The CDR3 runs to 10 residues. From germline, CDR1 is SQVTM and CDR2 ANQGSEA. DNA of the CDR3: TGCAGTGTGGACCAAGAGACCCAGTACTTC. Its protein product is CSVDQETQYF.

The V call is TRBV29-1, the J call TRBJ2-5; maybe TRBD2 (6 bases). This CDR3 comprises 14 residues. Germline CDR1 and CDR2: SQVTM and ANQGSEA. Trimming took off 7 bases at V and 0 bases at J, with 15 bases between the two ends. CDR3 DNA sequence: TGCAGCGCTGGTGGCGGGGAGTACCAAGAGACCCAGTACTTC. Protein product: CSAGGGEYQETQYF.

Note on this clonotype: At one boundary the junction diverges from the germline segment, which might be a read error. The genes are TRBV7-7 and TRBJ2-5; D call uncertain. This CDR3 region has 14 residues. Per germline, CDR1 SSHAT and CDR2 FNYEAQ (reference sequence). CDR3: CASSWLGLTETQYF. CDR3 bases: TGTGCTAGCAGCTGGTTGGGGTTGACGGAGACCCAGTACTTC.

This clonotype has more than one count but fewer than ten. The rearrangement uses TRBV12-3 or TRBV12-4 and TRBJ1-5; no definite D call. This CDR3 comprises 14 residues. The V end lost 5 bases, the J end lost 3 bases, and 11 bases lay between the germline ends. The CDR3 loop reads CASSPGPFNQPQHF. The CDR3 bases are TGTGCCAGCAGTCCAGGACCGTTCAATCAGCCCCAGCATTTT.

The chain recombines TRBV29-1 with TRBJ1-2, with D tentatively TRBD1 (6 bases). The CDR3 contains 13 residues. Deletions cut 0 bases from V and 3 bases from J, with 8 bases between. Germline-derived CDR1 and CDR2 are SQVTM and ANQGSEA. CDR3 in DNA: TGCAGCGTTGAAGAACAGGGATACTATGGCTACACCTTC. Translation: CSVEEQGYYGYTF.

To note about this clonotype: Sequence at one end of the junction differs from germline and may be a read error. This chain uses TRBV14 with TRBJ2-5, with a weak D call TRBD2 (6 bases). This CDR3 contains 15 residues. In germline, CDR1 is SGHDN, CDR2 FVKESK. CDR3 bases: TGTGCCAGCACCCAAGTCGGGGGAGCGGATGAGACCCAGTACTTC. Protein sequence: CASTQVGGADETQYF.

The rearrangement joins TRBV20-1 to TRBJ1-1; D not resolved. Germline V CDR1 and CDR2: DFQATT, SNEGSKA (reference sequence). The CDR3 totals 15 residues. V lost 3 bases, J lost 1 base, and 15 bases lay in between. CDR3 amino acids: CSASAPGNTNTEAFF. DNA of the CDR3: TGCAGTGCTAGCGCCCCCGGGAATACGAACACTGAAGCTTTCTTT.

This chain uses TRBV28 with TRBJ2-5; possibly TRBD2 for D (5 bases). Germline CDR1 is MDHEN and CDR2 is SYDVKM. The length of the CDR3 is 17 residues. The V gene lost 2 bases and the J gene lost 3 bases, with 19 bases spanning the gap. The CDR3 region has the DNA TGTGCCAGCAGTTTACGTGACGAGCGGAGACCAGAAGAGACCCAGTACTTC. Protein product: CASSLRDERRPEETQYF.

The chain combines TRBV29-1 with TRBJ2-4, with TRBD2 matching 8 bases. Trimming at V came to 4 bases and at J to 2 bases, leaving 13 bases not matched to a gene. CDR1 and CDR2 (germline): SQVTM, ANQGSEA. CDR3 length: 17 amino acids. The CDR3 DNA sequence: TGCAGCGTTGGGGGAGCGGGAGAAATGAGAACCAAAAACATTCAGTACTTC. Protein product: CSVGGAGEMRTKNIQYF.

This clonotype occurred a few times. The V call is TRBV2, the J call TRBJ2-3; D gene unclear. CDR3 length: 13 residues. The ends were cut back, 3 bases at V and 3 bases at J, with 7 bases in the middle. Germline assignment: CDR1 SNHLY and CDR2 FYNNEI. The CDR3 loop reads CASSDPSTDTQYF. The CDR3 nucleotides read TGTGCCAGCAGTGACCCTAGTACAGATACGCAGTATTTT.

Here the CDR3 DNA reads TGTGCCTCAAGAACACCGAACTATGGCTACACCTTC. Amino acids: CASRTPNYGYTF. The chain employs TRBV19 and TRBJ1-2; no clear D. The V gene lost 11 bases and the J gene lost 2 bases, with 12 bases spanning the gap. Germline assignment: CDR1 LNHDA and CDR2 SQIVND (reference sequence). The CDR3 loop spans 12 amino acids.

This chain connects TRBV15 to TRBJ2-1; D may correspond to TRBD1 or TRBD2 (5 bases each). The V gene lost 8 bases and the J gene lost 6 bases, with 11 bases spanning the gap. The length of the CDR3 is 12 residues. Looked up from germline, CDR1 is LNHNV and CDR2 is YYDKDF (reference sequence). CDR3 loop: CATGEGPNEQFF. The CDR3 bases are TGTGCCACCGGCGAGGGACCCAATGAGCAGTTCTTC.

This clonotype turned up a few times. CDR3 sequence (DNA): TGTGCCAGCAGTTACTCGCGGGATAGCTCCTACAATGAGCAGTTCTTC. Its translation is CASSYSRDSSYNEQFF. This chain connects TRBV6-5 to TRBJ2-1; TRBD2 is a possible D gene (6 bases). V was trimmed by 0 bases and J by 0 bases, leaving 9 bases between them. The CDR3 length is 16 residues. Per the germline V gene, CDR1 is MNHEY and CDR2 is SVGAGI.

This chain joins TRBV20-1 and TRBJ2-5, with TRBD2 as a possible D gene (6 bases). The CDR3 is made up of 14 amino acids. Germline V lookup: CDR1 DFQATT, CDR2 SNEGSKA (reference sequence). The ends were cut back, 4 bases at V and 1 base at J, with 13 bases in the middle. DNA for the CDR3: TGCAGTGCTAAACGAAGGGACTCCCAAGAGACCCAGTACTTC. This translates into CSAKRRDSQETQYF.

The V and J genes are TRBV20-1 and TRBJ2-3; 8 nucleotides agree with TRBD1. CDR3 length: 16 amino acids. The germline CDR1 and CDR2 sequences are DFQATT and SNEGSKA (reference sequence). V dropped 0 bases and J dropped 2; count of bases not matched to a gene: 7. CDR3 sequence reads: CSARDWGQAVTDTQYF. CDR3 bases: TGCAGTGCTAGAGATTGGGGACAGGCCGTCACAGATACGCAGTATTTT.

This clonotype was recorded a few times. Mismatch with germline at one junction end may stem from a read error. V gene TRBV24-1 combines with J gene TRBJ2-1; D possibly uses TRBD1 or TRBD2 (5 bases each). The V gene's germline CDR1 is KGHDR and CDR2 SFDVKD. CDR3 size: 16 residues. DNA for the CDR3: TGTGCCGCCAGTGATTCCCGGGGTCCCAGGGACAATGAGCAGTTCTTC. Translation: CAASDSRGPRDNEQFF.

The rearrangement uses TRBV24-1 and TRBJ2-5; 8 bases line up with TRBD1. The end of the DNA is better explained by TRBJ2-7, so the J call may be wrong. Germline assignment: CDR1 KGHDR and CDR2 SFDVKD. CDR3 length: 14 amino acids. The CDR3 DNA reads as TGTGCCACCAGTGCGACAGGGGCACCCTACGAGCAGTACTTC. Protein sequence: CATSATGAPYEQYF.